The 28 T cell receptor beta chains below were found in one sample sequenced in a study of T cell repertoires in cytomegalovirus infection. MiXCR, run by TCRdb on the reads, gives a single entry per CDR3 protein. The sample carries around 540,000 distinct CDR3 sequences, roughly a third recorded once. Antigens of these TCRs are unknown. The sequences come from cultured PBMCs, collected from culture after CMV antigen stimulation. The source of these receptors is a human donor in good health (CMV status not recorded). Some clones in this sample may be carry-over from other donors' samples.

The rearrangement links TRBV19 to TRBJ2-7; 11 nucleotides line up with TRBD2. Germline CDR1 is LNHDA and CDR2 is SQIVND (reference sequence). The V and J ends lost 9 bases and 4 bases, in that order; junction bases with no gene match: 5. This CDR3 region has 13 residues. The CDR3 sequence is CASLAGGLYEQYV. CDR3 nucleotide sequence: TGTGCCAGCCTAGCGGGAGGCCTTTACGAGCAGTACGTC.

This clonotype has just a few counts. This sequence joins TRBV7-2 and TRBJ2-2; no firm D call. The CDR3 has 14 residues. Germline V lookup: CDR1 SGHTA, CDR2 FQGNSA. V gave up 6 bases and J gave up 6 bases, with 14 bases separating them. The DNA of the CDR3 is TGTGCCAGCAGATTCGCTTGGATCTCCGGGGAGCTGTTTTTT. Its translation: CASRFAWISGELFF.

This clonotype was observed a handful of times. This chain joins TRBV14 and TRBJ2-1; 14 bases fit TRBD2. The germline gives CDR1 SGHDN, CDR2 FVKESK. V was pared by 3 bases and J by 8 bases, with 6 bases of the junction left unmatched. The CDR3 consists of 16 residues. This CDR3 is CASSQTSGRVSDEQFF. The CDR3, as DNA: TGTGCCAGCAGCCAGACTAGCGGGAGGGTTAGCGATGAGCAGTTCTTC.

This clonotype was counted between two and nine times. The gene calls are TRBV7-2 and TRBJ2-1; D possibly corresponds to TRBD2 (5 bases). Trimming took 7 bases from V and 4 from J, leaving 20 bases between them. CDR1 and CDR2 from the germline V gene are SGHTA and FQGNSA. The CDR3 is 16 amino acids. The DNA of the CDR3 is TGTGCCAGCACCCTCTCCCTAGCCCCAGGTTACAATGAGCAGTTCTTC. Translated: CASTLSLAPGYNEQFF. Full variable domain (outside the CDR3, taken from reference TRBV7-2 and TRBJ2-1): GAGVSQSPSNKVTEKGKDVELRCDPISGHTALYWYRQSLGQGLEFLIYFQGNSAPDKSGLPSDRFSAERTGGSVSTLTIQRTQQEDSAVYLCASTLSLAPGYNEQFFGPGTRLTVL.

The chain employs TRBV7-8 and TRBJ2-1, with 8 bases that match TRBD2. Losses at the gene ends were 2 bases for V and 0 bases for J; bases not matched to a gene: 9. This CDR3 has 18 residues. Germline CDR1 and CDR2: SGHVS and FQNEAQ. The CDR3: CASSLLSRTSSSYNEQFF. CDR3 nucleotides: TGTGCCAGCAGCTTATTGTCTCGGACTAGCAGCTCCTACAATGAGCAGTTCTTC. Supplemented by reference TRBV7-8 and TRBJ2-1, the full variable domain reads GAGVSQSPRYKVAKRGQDVALRCDPISGHVSLFWYQQALGQGPEFLTYFQNEAQLDKSGLPSDRFFAERPEGSVSTLKIQRTQQEDSAVYLCASSLLSRTSSSYNEQFFGPGTRLTVL.

This chain links TRBV7-2 with TRBJ2-7, with 9 nucleotides matching TRBD2. Trimming at V came to 5 bases and at J to 4 bases, leaving 6 bases not matched to a gene. This CDR3 has 14 amino acids. The germline V gene has CDR1 SGHTA and CDR2 FQGNSA. CDR3 in DNA: TGTGCCAGCAGCGCCAGACTAGCGGATTACGAGCAGTACTTC. Its protein product is CASSARLADYEQYF. The full variable domain, in which reference TRBV7-2 and TRBJ2-7 provide the parts outside the CDR3, is GAGVSQSPSNKVTEKGKDVELRCDPISGHTALYWYRQSLGQGLEFLIYFQGNSAPDKSGLPSDRFSAERTGGSVSTLTIQRTQQEDSAVYLCASSARLADYEQYFGPGTRLTVT.

The chain couples TRBV7-2 to TRBJ2-5, with D uncertain. Trimming took off 1 base at V and 3 bases at J, with 12 bases between the two ends. The CDR3 loop spans 15 amino acids. CDR1 and CDR2 (germline): SGHTA, FQGNSA. The CDR3 region is CASSLGRGLKETQYF. The DNA for the CDR3 is TGTGCCAGCAGCTTAGGTCGCGGCCTCAAAGAGACCCAGTACTTC.

J is TRBJ2-1 and V is TRBV7-2; D is possibly TRBD1 (5 bases). The CDR3 extends over 13 amino acids. Deletions cut 5 bases from V and 5 bases from J, with 10 bases between. CDR1 is SGHTA, CDR2 FQGNSA, per germline. The CDR3 reads CASSPGQNNEQFF. The CDR3 bases are TGTGCCAGCAGCCCTGGACAAAACAATGAGCAGTTCTTC. Full variable domain (missing parts from reference TRBV7-2 and TRBJ2-1): GAGVSQSPSNKVTEKGKDVELRCDPISGHTALYWYRQSLGQGLEFLIYFQGNSAPDKSGLPSDRFSAERTGGSVSTLTIQRTQQEDSAVYLCASSPGQNNEQFFGPGTRLTVL.

This chain's CDR3 is CSSVVAGRQETQYF. The CDR3 DNA reads TGCTCTTCGGTGGTAGCGGGAAGACAAGAGACCCAGTACTTC. The chain combines TRBV20-1 with TRBJ2-5; TRBD2 agrees at 8 bases. Germline V gene sequence: CDR1 DFQATT, CDR2 SNEGSKA (reference sequence). The length of the CDR3 is 14 residues.

A few counts support this clonotype. The chain links TRBV19 to TRBJ2-5; D may correspond to TRBD1 or TRBD2 (5 bases each). The germline V and J ends were trimmed by 6 bases and 2 bases, with 19 bases remaining between them. Looked up from germline, CDR1 is LNHDA and CDR2 is SQIVND (reference sequence). This CDR3 has 16 residues. The CDR3 loop reads CASRPSRGADQETQYF. CDR3 coding DNA: TGTGCCAGTAGACCCTCGCGAGGGGCCGATCAAGAGACCCAGTACTTC.

V is TRBV6-5 and J is TRBJ1-1, with 7 nucleotides matching TRBD1. V shed 7 bases and J 2 bases; nucleotides not matched to a gene: 13. The length of the CDR3 is 16 residues. Germline V gives CDR1 MNHEY, CDR2 SVGAGI. The CDR3 reads CASKRNGQDGNTEAFF. In nucleotides, the CDR3 is TGTGCCAGCAAACGAAATGGACAGGATGGAAACACTGAAGCTTTCTTT.

CDR3 DNA sequence: TGTGCCAGCAGCTTCCATGAGGGGACGCCGTGGACTGAAGCTTTCTTT. This translates into CASSFHEGTPWTEAFF. The chain recombines TRBV7-8 with TRBJ1-1; maybe TRBD1 (5 bases). The ends were cut back, 3 bases at V and 5 bases at J, with 19 bases in the middle. CDR1 is SGHVS, CDR2 FQNEAQ, per germline. The CDR3 length is 16 residues.

This clonotype was counted only a few times. Relative to the germline gene, one junction end is altered; a read error may explain this. The chain has TRBV12-3 or TRBV12-4 and TRBJ2-7; D is possibly TRBD2 (6 bases). The CDR3 is 13 residues long. DNA for the CDR3: TGTGCCAGCAGATTAGGCGGGGTCCTCGAGCAGTACTTC. Translation: CASRLGGVLEQYF.

V usage is TRBV20-1 and J usage is TRBJ1-5; D is undetermined. The CDR3 length is 10 residues. The V end was cut by 1 base, the J end by 6 bases, with 1 base between. Germline V gives CDR1 DFQATT, CDR2 SNEGSKA (reference sequence). In nucleotides, the CDR3 is TGCAGTGCTAGAGGTCAGCCCCAGCATTTT. Translation gives CSARGQPQHF.

The chain joins TRBV19 to TRBJ2-1; 9 nucleotides line up with TRBD2. V lost 6 bases, J lost 6 bases, and 15 bases stayed unmatched. Germline loops: CDR1 LNHDA, CDR2 SQIVND (reference sequence). This CDR3 has 17 residues. CDR3 sequence (DNA): TGTGCCAGTAGCCCGAGTCGACGAGCGGGAGGTTCCAATGAGCAGTTCTTC. Its translation is CASSPSRRAGGSNEQFF.

This sequence joins TRBV4-3 and TRBJ2-3, with a tentative D call TRBD2 (5 bases). The V end lost 1 base, the J end lost 0 bases, and 8 bases lay between the germline ends. This CDR3 contains 15 residues. Germline CDR1 is LGHNA and CDR2 is YSLEER. The CDR3 DNA is TGCGCCAGCAGCCAAGTTCGGGAAAGCACAGATACGCAGTATTTT. The encoded protein is CASSQVRESTDTQYF.

This rearrangement joins TRBV7-2 to TRBJ1-1, with D possibly TRBD1 on 6 matching bases. Between the trimmed V and J ends, which lost 5 bases and 4 bases, there was a span of 17 bases. Germline V lookup: CDR1 SGHTA, CDR2 FQGNSA. This CDR3 comprises 15 residues. This CDR3 is CASSPTDRYATEAFF. In DNA form, the CDR3 reads TGTGCCAGCAGCCCGACCGACAGGTACGCCACTGAAGCTTTCTTT.

V usage is TRBV28 and J usage is TRBJ1-1; TRBD1 is a possible D gene (6 bases). Trimming removed 5 bases at V and 5 bases at J, with 12 bases between. The CDR3 is made up of 13 amino acids. Germline values: CDR1 MDHEN, CDR2 SYDVKM. CDR3: CASSGGQGTEAFF. The CDR3 nucleotides are TGTGCCAGCAGTGGGGGTCAGGGGACTGAAGCTTTCTTT.

This clonotype has more than one count but fewer than ten. The gene calls are TRBV7-2 and TRBJ2-7, with D maybe TRBD2 (6 bases). Germline V gene sequence: CDR1 SGHTA, CDR2 FQGNSA. CDR3 length: 17 residues. V was pared by 2 bases and J by 1 base, with 18 bases between. The CDR3 sequence: CASSLWLGGGVSYEQYF. CDR3 sequence (DNA): TGTGCCAGCAGCTTATGGCTCGGTGGAGGGGTGTCCTACGAGCAGTACTTC.

This clonotype appeared a few times. The V call is TRBV9, the J call TRBJ1-1, with 9 bases identical to TRBD1. This CDR3 spans 13 amino acids. J gave up 11 bases and V 0 bases, and 5 bases lay outside the gene matches. Germline V gene data show CDR1 as SGDLS and CDR2 as YYNGEE. Here the CDR3 DNA reads TGTGCCAGCAGCGTAGGGGACAGGGATGAGGCTTTCTTT. This codes for CASSVGDRDEAFF.

V gene TRBV19 combines with J gene TRBJ2-6, with TRBD1 identical over 9 bases. Germline V gives CDR1 LNHDA, CDR2 SQIVND (reference sequence). The CDR3 has 16 amino acids. The V and J ends lost 10 bases and 2 bases, in that order; junction bases with no gene match: 9. The CDR3 sequence is CATDGQGLAGANVLTF. The CDR3 DNA reads TGTGCCACCGATGGACAGGGGTTAGCTGGGGCCAACGTCCTGACTTTC.

This chain joins TRBV7-2 and TRBJ2-7; 12 positions agree with TRBD2. V trimming: 5 bases; J trimming: 2 bases; junction bases outside the gene matches: 7. The CDR3 totals 16 residues. The germline V gene encodes CDR1 SGHTA and CDR2 FQGNSA. The CDR3 region has the DNA TGTGCCAGCAGCAACGGACTAGCGGGATCGACCTACGAGCAGTACTTC. Amino acids: CASSNGLAGSTYEQYF.

The sample holds a few counts of this clonotype. The CDR3 does not end in the conserved phenylalanine or tryptophan, so this is likely a read error. The DNA is left out, because the CDR3 cannot be placed on it with certainty; the CDR3 is given as TCRdb lists it. The rearrangement joins TRBV7-9 to TRBJ1-1; the table's D call, TRBD1, has no DNA check behind it. The CDR3 is made up of 9 amino acids, end residues included. CDR1 is SEHNR and CDR2 is FQNEAQ in the germline V gene (reference sequence). CDR3 residues: CASSPPLSV.

This clonotype was observed a handful of times. The rearrangement uses TRBV19 and TRBJ1-1, with TRBD1 as a possible D gene (6 bases). Trimming stripped 3 bases from V and 0 bases from J, with 14 bases between. The CDR3 totals 16 residues. Per the germline V gene, CDR1 is LNHDA and CDR2 is SQIVND (reference sequence). CDR3 nucleotides: TGTGCCAGTAGTATCTCGACAGGTCTGATGAACACTGAAGCTTTCTTT. Amino acids: CASSISTGLMNTEAFF.

The CDR3 protein is CASSLQVALTDTQYF. In DNA, the CDR3 is TGTGCCAGCAGCTTACAGGTGGCCCTCACAGATACGCAGTATTTT. The chain joins TRBV7-6 to TRBJ2-3; D call uncertain. The germline CDR1 and CDR2 sequences are SGHVS and FNYEAQ. The CDR3 extends over 15 amino acids. Trimming stripped 2 bases from V and 2 bases from J, with 11 bases between. The full variable domain, rest sourced from reference TRBV7-6 and TRBJ2-3, is GAGVSQSPRYKVTKRGQDVALRCDPISGHVSLYWYRQALGQGPEFLTYFNYEAQQDKSGLPNDRFSAERPEGSISTLTIQRTEQRDSAMYRCASSLQVALTDTQYFGPGTRLTVL.

This clonotype turned up a few times. The chain is built from TRBV7-6 and TRBJ2-7; D remains unclear. The CDR3 consists of 13 residues. The germline V gene has CDR1 SGHVS and CDR2 FNYEAQ. V was shortened by 0 bases and J by 4 bases, with 7 bases between the two germline ends. CDR3 residues: CASSLAFTYEQYF. CDR3 DNA sequence: TGTGCCAGCAGCTTAGCGTTTACGTACGAGCAGTACTTC. The whole variable domain, filled in from reference TRBV7-6 and TRBJ2-7, reads GAGVSQSPRYKVTKRGQDVALRCDPISGHVSLYWYRQALGQGPEFLTYFNYEAQQDKSGLPNDRFSAERPEGSISTLTIQRTEQRDSAMYRCASSLAFTYEQYFGPGTRLTVT.

J is TRBJ2-7 and V is TRBV6-2 or TRBV6-3; 9 positions agree with TRBD2. This CDR3 contains 14 residues. Germline CDR1 MNHEY, CDR2 SVGEGT. V trimming: 8 bases; J trimming: 6 bases; junction bases outside the gene matches: 11. CDR3: CASHQVAGASEQYV. The CDR3, as DNA: TGTGCCAGCCACCAGGTAGCGGGAGCTTCCGAGCAGTACGTC.

This clonotype was picked up many times. The chain carries TRBV7-9 and TRBJ2-3; D is unclear. The CDR3 sequence is 13 residues long. CDR1 and CDR2 from the germline V gene are SEHNR and FQNEAQ (reference sequence). V lost 3 bases and J 6 bases, leaving 10 bases between the germline ends. The CDR3 region has the DNA TGTGCCAGCAGCTTGGTTCGGTTGGATACGCAGTATTTT. Its translation: CASSLVRLDTQYF.